This T cell receptor (beta chain) was captured by sequencing in a study of cytomegalovirus exposure and HLA in healthy donors. Germline-derived CDR1 and CDR2 are KGHSH and LQKENI. V was clipped by 8 bases and J by 5 bases; unmatched bases: 4. The CDR3 length is 13 residues. The PCR had 60 Vbeta and 13 Jbeta primers. This table comes from immunoSEQ multiplex PCR, and its TCRdb copy is limited to in-frame clones, with some not included. The sample includes about 140,000 clones, 75% to 90% of them seen just once. This chain joins TRBV18 and TRBJ2-3; 10 bases fit TRBD2. This clonotype was obtained from a female donor in good health and CMV-seronegative. Sequences were obtained from PBMCs. CDR3 in DNA: TGTGCCAGCGGAGCGGGAGGGGGAGATACGCAGTATTTT. It is translated as CASGAGGGDTQYF.